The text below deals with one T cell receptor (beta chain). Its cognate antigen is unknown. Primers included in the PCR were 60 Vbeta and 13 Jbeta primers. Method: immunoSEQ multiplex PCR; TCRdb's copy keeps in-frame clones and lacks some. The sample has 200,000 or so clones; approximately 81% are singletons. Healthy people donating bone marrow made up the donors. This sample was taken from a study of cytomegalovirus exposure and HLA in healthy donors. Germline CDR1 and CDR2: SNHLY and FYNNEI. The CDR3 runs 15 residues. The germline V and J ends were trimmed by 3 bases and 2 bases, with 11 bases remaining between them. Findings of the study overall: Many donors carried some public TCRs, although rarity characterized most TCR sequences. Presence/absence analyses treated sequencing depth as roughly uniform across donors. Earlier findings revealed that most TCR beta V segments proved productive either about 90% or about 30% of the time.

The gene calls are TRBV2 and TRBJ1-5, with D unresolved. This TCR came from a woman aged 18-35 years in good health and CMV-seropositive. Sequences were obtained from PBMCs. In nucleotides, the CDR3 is TGTGCCAGCAGTGATAAGAGGGTGGGCAATCAGCCCCAGCATTTT. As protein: CASSDKRVGNQPQHF. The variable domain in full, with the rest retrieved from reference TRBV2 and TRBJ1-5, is EPEVTQTPSHQVTQMGQEVILRCVPISNHLYFYWYRQILGQKVEFLVSFYNNEISEKSEIFDDQFSVERPDGSNFTLKIRSTKLEDSAMYFCASSDKRVGNQPQHFGDGTRLSIL.